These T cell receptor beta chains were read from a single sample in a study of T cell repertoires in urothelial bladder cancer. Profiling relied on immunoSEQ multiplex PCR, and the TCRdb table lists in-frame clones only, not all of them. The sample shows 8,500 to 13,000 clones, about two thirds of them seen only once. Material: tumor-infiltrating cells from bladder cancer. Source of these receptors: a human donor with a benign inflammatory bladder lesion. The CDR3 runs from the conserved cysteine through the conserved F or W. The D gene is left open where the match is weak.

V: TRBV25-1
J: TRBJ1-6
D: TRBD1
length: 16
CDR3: CASRSTTGRYNSPLHF

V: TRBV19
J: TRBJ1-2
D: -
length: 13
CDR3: CASSLYGGYGYTF

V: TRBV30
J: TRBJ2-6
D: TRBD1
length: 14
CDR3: CAWQGAAGANVLTF

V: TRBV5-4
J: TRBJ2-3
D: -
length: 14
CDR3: CASSLGRATDTQYF

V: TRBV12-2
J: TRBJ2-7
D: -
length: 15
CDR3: CASRDTLRTTYEQYF

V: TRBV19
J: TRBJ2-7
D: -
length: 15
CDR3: CASSIAGTGTYEQYF

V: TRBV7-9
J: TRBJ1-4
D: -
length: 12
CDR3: CASSLEGGRLFF

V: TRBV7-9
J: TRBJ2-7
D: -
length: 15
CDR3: CASSLYGISSYEQYF

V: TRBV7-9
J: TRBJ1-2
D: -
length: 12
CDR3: CASSFGIYGYTF

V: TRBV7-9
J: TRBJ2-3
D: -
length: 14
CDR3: CASSTAGQWHTQYF

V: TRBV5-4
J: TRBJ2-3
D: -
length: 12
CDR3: CASSLDRDTQYF

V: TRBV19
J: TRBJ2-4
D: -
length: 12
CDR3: CASSIRSNIQYF

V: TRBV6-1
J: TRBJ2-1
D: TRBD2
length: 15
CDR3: CASLRTSGGAAVQFF

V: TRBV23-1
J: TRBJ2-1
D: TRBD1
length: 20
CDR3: CASSQSGRRPWDSSYNEQFF

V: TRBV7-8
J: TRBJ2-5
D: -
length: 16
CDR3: CASSLAQGLASETQYF

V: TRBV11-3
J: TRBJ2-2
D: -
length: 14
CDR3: CASSQWGRGGELFF

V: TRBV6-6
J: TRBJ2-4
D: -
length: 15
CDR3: CASSSGGTGFNIQYF

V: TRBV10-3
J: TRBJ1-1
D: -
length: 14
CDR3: CAIRGTAAGTEAFF

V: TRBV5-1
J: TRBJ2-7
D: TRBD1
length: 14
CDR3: CASSLGDRGYEQYF

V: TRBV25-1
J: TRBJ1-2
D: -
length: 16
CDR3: CASSSNLGGANYGYTF

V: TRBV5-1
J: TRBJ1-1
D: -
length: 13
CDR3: CASSLGEDTEAFF

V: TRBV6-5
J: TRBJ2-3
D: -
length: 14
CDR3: CASNYRGGSDTQYF

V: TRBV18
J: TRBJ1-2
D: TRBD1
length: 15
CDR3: CASSLGQGDRYGYTF